This T cell receptor beta chain was obtained from a study of neurological immune-mediated disorders. TCRdb fed the 5' RACE reads into MiXCR, producing one record per CDR3 protein. The sample holds approximately 41,000 distinct CDR3 sequences, about 2.5% seen once. J gave up 3 bases and V 4 bases, and 5 bases lay outside the gene matches. Per the germline V gene, CDR1 is SEHNR and CDR2 is FQNEAQ (reference sequence). The CDR3 runs to 14 residues. Many counts were recorded for this clonotype. The sample taken for sequencing was PBMCs. The receptor was isolated from a man between 25 and 39 years old with multiple sclerosis. The chain uses TRBV7-9 and TRBJ1-1; 7 bases are shared with TRBD1. CDR3 in DNA: TGTGCCAGCAGCTACCCAGGGGGGGACACTGAAGCTTTCTTT. It yields the protein CASSYPGGDTEAFF.